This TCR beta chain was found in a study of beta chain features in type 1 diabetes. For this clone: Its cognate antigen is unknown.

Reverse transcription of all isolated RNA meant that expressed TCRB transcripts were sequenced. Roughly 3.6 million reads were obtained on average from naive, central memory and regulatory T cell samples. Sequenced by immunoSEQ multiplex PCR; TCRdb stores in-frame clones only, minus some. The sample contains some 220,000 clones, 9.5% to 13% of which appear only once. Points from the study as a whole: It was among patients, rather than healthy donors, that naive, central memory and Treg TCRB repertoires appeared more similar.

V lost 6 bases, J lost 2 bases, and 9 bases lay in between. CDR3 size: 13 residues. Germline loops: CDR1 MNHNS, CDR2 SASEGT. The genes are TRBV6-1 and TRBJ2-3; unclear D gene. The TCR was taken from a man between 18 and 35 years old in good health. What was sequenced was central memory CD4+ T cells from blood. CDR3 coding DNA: TGTGCCAGCAGGATCAGGACCACAGATACGCAGTATTTT. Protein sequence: CASRIRTTDTQYF.